These 14 T cell receptor beta chains came from one sample sequenced in a study of OX40 agonist ivuxolimab in advanced cancers. The library was produced with the immunoSEQ multiplex PCR assay. TCRdb re-hosts the immuneACCESS table, in-frame sequences only. Its copies lack some clones; in the studies checked, an unresolved V gene accounts for under half of them, and the cause for the rest is not known. Present in this sample are approximately 53,000 clones, 80% to 95% of which were seen just once. The ten most abundant clones make up roughly 22% of the sample. The sample here was CD4+ or CD8+ T cells sorted from blood, taken in a trial of the OX40 agonist ivuxolimab. These receptors all come from an adult with an advanced solid tumor such as melanoma, head and neck, liver or kidney cancer.

The chain carries TRBV13 and TRBJ2-5; maybe TRBD1 (5 bases). The CDR3 totals 15 residues. Germline V gene sequence: CDR1 PRHDT, CDR2 FYEKMQ (reference sequence). V was pared by 5 bases and J by 6 bases, with 19 bases between. The CDR3 is CASSPDIRQVQTQYF. Here the CDR3 DNA reads TGTGCCAGCAGCCCGGACATTCGGCAGGTGCAGACCCAGTACTTC.

The J gene is TRBJ1-1, the V gene TRBV10-3, with D tentatively TRBD1 (5 bases). The CDR3 covers 14 residues. Trimming removed 2 bases at V and 7 bases at J, with 14 bases between. Germline V gene lookup returns CDR1 ENHRY and CDR2 SYGVKD. The CDR3 is CAISEPGAGLEAFF. The DNA of the CDR3 is TGTGCCATCAGTGAGCCCGGGGCAGGCCTTGAAGCTTTCTTT.

The gene calls are TRBV28 and TRBJ2-7; 12 bases map to TRBD2. The germline V gene has CDR1 MDHEN and CDR2 SYDVKM. The CDR3 spans 18 residues. V shed 4 bases, J shed 5 bases, and the junction held 15 bases outside the gene matches. The CDR3 region is CASSWDWTSGTEADEQYF. Written as DNA, the CDR3 is TGTGCCAGCAGTTGGGACTGGACTAGCGGGACGGAGGCCGACGAGCAGTACTTC.

This chain uses TRBV27 with TRBJ2-7; the D gene is possibly TRBD2 (6 bases). CDR1 and CDR2 (germline): MNHEY, SMNVEV (reference sequence). The CDR3 consists of 14 residues. Trimming took 2 bases from V and 4 from J, leaving 12 bases between them. In nucleotides, the CDR3 is TGTGCCAGCAGTTTAGTTGGCCGGGGGTACGAGCAGTACTTC. This sequence encodes CASSLVGRGYEQYF.

The chain recombines TRBV11-2 with TRBJ2-3; 9 bases align to TRBD2. The CDR3 contains 19 residues. V dropped 2 bases and J dropped 2; count of bases not matched to a gene: 14. Germline V gene lookup returns CDR1 SGHAT and CDR2 FQNNGV. The DNA for the CDR3 is TGTGCCAGCAGCTTAAGGCCGAGCGGGAGGTTTCTCCACACAGATACGCAGTATTTT. Translation gives CASSLRPSGRFLHTDTQYF.

The CDR3 DNA is TGTGCCAGCAGCTTATACAGGGCCCGCACAGATACGCAGTATTTT. Its protein product is CASSLYRARTDTQYF. This chain joins TRBV7-3 and TRBJ2-3, with a weak D call TRBD1 (6 bases). From germline, CDR1 is SGHTA and CDR2 FQGTGA. Between the trimmed V and J ends, which lost 2 bases and 1 base, there was a span of 10 bases. This CDR3 is 15 amino acids long. The whole variable domain, remainder taken from reference TRBV7-3 and TRBJ2-3, is GAGVSQTPSNKVTEKGKYVELRCDPISGHTALYWYRQSLGQGPEFLIYFQGTGAADDSGLPNDRFFAVRPEGSVSTLKIQRTERGDSAVYLCASSLYRARTDTQYFGPGTRLTVL.

The V call is TRBV29-1, the J call TRBJ2-7, with TRBD2 matching over 14 bases. Germline CDR1 SQVTM, CDR2 ANQGSEA. The CDR3 is made up of 19 amino acids. Trimming at V came to 7 bases and at J to 1 base, leaving 18 bases not matched to a gene. DNA of the CDR3: TGCAGCGCGAAAACAACCGGGACTAGCGGGAGAGAGGGTTCCTACGAGCAGTACTTC. Amino acids: CSAKTTGTSGREGSYEQYF.

This clone appeared once. The chain uses TRBV27 and TRBJ1-2; D unresolved. The CDR3 sequence is 16 residues long. The V gene's germline CDR1 is MNHEY and CDR2 SMNVEV (reference sequence). V lost 0 bases to trimming and J lost 4 bases, with 15 bases between them. CDR3 sequence reads: CASSLSPTSGIYGYTF. In DNA form, the CDR3 reads TGTGCCAGCAGTTTATCTCCTACCTCGGGGATCTATGGCTACACCTTC.

CDR3 sequence: CASSFLIGTGDMGTEAFF. Written as DNA, the CDR3 is TGTGCCAGCAGTTTTTTGATCGGGACAGGAGACATGGGGACTGAAGCTTTCTTT. This chain joins TRBV27 and TRBJ1-1; 8 bases agree with TRBD1. Losses at the gene ends were 3 bases for V and 5 bases for J; bases not matched to a gene: 17. This CDR3 comprises 18 residues. CDR1 is MNHEY and CDR2 is SMNVEV in the germline V gene (reference sequence).

This clone was seen a single time. As DNA, the CDR3 is TGTGCCAGCAGTTACCAGCGGGAGACCGGGGAGCTGTTTTTT. Its translation: CASSYQRETGELFF. The V call is TRBV6-5, the J call TRBJ2-2, with TRBD2 matching over 8 bases. V lost 2 bases, J lost 5 bases, and 1 base stayed unmatched. The CDR3 runs 14 residues. Germline V gene data show CDR1 as MNHEY and CDR2 as SVGAGI.

V and J are TRBV5-4 and TRBJ2-1, with 7 nucleotides matching TRBD2. The CDR3 is made up of 14 amino acids. Germline assignment: CDR1 SGHNT and CDR2 YYREEE (reference sequence). Trimming at V came to 4 bases and at J to 7 bases, leaving 8 bases not matched to a gene. This CDR3 is CASSPWGEGNEQFF. In DNA, the CDR3 is TGTGCCAGCAGCCCTTGGGGGGAGGGAAATGAGCAGTTCTTC.

V gene TRBV6-5 combines with J gene TRBJ2-2; D call uncertain. The germline V gene has CDR1 MNHEY and CDR2 SVGAGI. V lost 5 bases to trimming and J lost 6 bases, with 10 bases between them. The CDR3 sequence is 13 residues long. As DNA, the CDR3 is TGTGCCAGCAGTCTTGGGGAATCCGGGGAGCTGTTTTTT. Protein sequence: CASSLGESGELFF.

This chain connects TRBV7-9 to TRBJ2-3; 7 nucleotides agree with TRBD2. In germline, CDR1 is SEHNR, CDR2 FQNEAQ (reference sequence). The CDR3 sequence is 12 residues long. With 5 bases clipped from V and 5 bases from J, the junction kept 1 base outside the gene matches. The CDR3 loop is CASSAGVDTQYF. DNA of the CDR3: TGTGCCAGCAGCGCGGGAGTAGATACGCAGTATTTT.

The rearrangement joins TRBV6-6 to TRBJ1-1, with a tentative D call TRBD1 (5 bases). The CDR3 contains 15 residues. CDR1 and CDR2 (germline): MNHNY, SVGAGI (reference sequence). Trimming took off 0 bases at V and 5 bases at J, with 13 bases between the two ends. CDR3: CASSYSREWRTEAFF. The CDR3, as DNA: TGTGCCAGCAGTTACTCCAGGGAATGGCGGACTGAAGCTTTCTTT.